There are a few counts of the clone carrying this T cell receptor (beta chain). Its specificity is unknown. This sample is drawn from a study of identical twins. Germline-derived CDR1 and CDR2 are SGHTA and FQGNSA. V was trimmed by 2 bases and J by 8 bases, leaving 7 bases between them. This CDR3 comprises 12 residues. Template switching created a universal primer site, and the cDNA included unique molecular identifiers. MiXCR was run by TCRdb on the 5' RACE reads, yielding one entry per CDR3 protein. The table shows fewer than 250,000 distinct CDR3 sequences, with around a tenth occurring only once. Findings and caveats of the study: Within cord blood, abundant beta clonotypes carried fewer insertions, but memory repertoires showed no such trend.

Sequenced material: memory (CD45RO+) T cells sorted from blood. J is TRBJ2-1 and V is TRBV7-2, with D hard to call. This clonotype originated in a woman aged 18-35 years in good health. CDR3: CASSLNFHEQFF. The CDR3 DNA sequence: TGTGCCAGCAGCTTAAATTTCCATGAGCAGTTCTTC.